The rows below give T cell receptor beta chains drawn from one sample of a study of somatic mutations in cytotoxic T cells in rheumatoid arthritis. Profiling relied on immunoSEQ multiplex PCR, and the TCRdb table lists in-frame clones only, not all of them. The sample has some 10,000 clones; approximately 84% are singletons. Sample: CD8+ T cells sorted from blood. These receptors were obtained from a woman aged 55-69 years with rheumatoid arthritis. The CDR3 runs from the conserved cysteine through the conserved F or W. Fields, in order: CDR3 DNA, CDR3 protein, D gene, V gene, clone size, J gene. D genes are given only for firm matches. Part of the rows lack a size; the others show once, few, many or a class for expanded clones.

DNA: TGTGCCAGCAGCTTAGATAGTTCAGGGGCAGGGCAGGGGAGCTACACCTTC; CDR3: CASSLDSSGAGQGSYTF; D: .; V: TRBV11-2; size: .; J: TRBJ1-2
DNA: TGTGCCAGCAGCTTTTTAGGACAGGTAAATCCCCACCCCTCCTACGAGCAGTACTTC; CDR3: CASSFLGQVNPHPSYEQYF; D: TRBD1; V: TRBV7-3; size: .; J: TRBJ2-7
DNA: TGTGCCAGTAGTGTGTCCGCTAGCTCCTACAATGAGCAGTTCTTC; CDR3: CASSVSASSYNEQFF; D: .; V: TRBV19; size: .; J: TRBJ2-1
DNA: TGTGCCAGCAGCTTATACCCCACCGCCTACGAGCAGTACTTC; CDR3: CASSLYPTAYEQYF; D: .; V: TRBV7-9; size: .; J: TRBJ2-7
DNA: TGCAGCGTTGACGGACTAGCGGGAGTCGGCGAGCAGTTCTTC; CDR3: CSVDGLAGVGEQFF; D: TRBD2; V: TRBV29-1; size: .; J: TRBJ2-1
DNA: TGCGCCAGCAAGCCGACTAGACCCTACAATGAGCAGTTCTTC; CDR3: CASKPTRPYNEQFF; D: .; V: TRBV5-1; size: .; J: TRBJ2-1
DNA: TGTGCCAGCAGCAAAGCTTCCAGCGGGCGTGCCTACGAGCAGTACTTC; CDR3: CASSKASSGRAYEQYF; D: .; V: TRBV21-1; size: .; J: TRBJ2-7
DNA: TGCGCCAGCTCGATCCAGGGCTACGAGCAGTACTTC; CDR3: CASSIQGYEQYF; D: .; V: TRBV5-1; size: few; J: TRBJ2-7
DNA: TGTGCCAGCAGCGGATCCGGGACTAAAAATGAGCAGTTCTTC; CDR3: CASSGSGTKNEQFF; D: TRBD2; V: TRBV9; size: .; J: TRBJ2-1
DNA: TGTGCCAGCAGCTTAGATTGGCCCCAGGGCCTCCGAGATCAGCCCCAGCATTTT; CDR3: CASSLDWPQGLRDQPQHF; D: .; V: TRBV11-3; size: .; J: TRBJ1-5
DNA: TGTGCCAGCAGCTTTTCCGTCGAGTACAATCAGCCCCAGCATTTT; CDR3: CASSFSVEYNQPQHF; D: .; V: TRBV7-2; size: .; J: TRBJ1-5
DNA: TGTGCCGGCAGCCAAGAGTCAGCGGGAGAATGGTACCAAGAGACCCAGTACTTC; CDR3: CAGSQESAGEWYQETQYF; D: TRBD2; V: TRBV4-2; size: .; J: TRBJ2-5
DNA: TGTGCCAGCAGCGTAGAAGGTAGCGGCAACAATGAGCAGTTCTTC; CDR3: CASSVEGSGNNEQFF; D: .; V: TRBV9; size: .; J: TRBJ2-1
DNA: TGTGCCAGCACCCCGACAGTGGACAATGAGCAGTTCTTC; CDR3: CASTPTVDNEQFF; D: .; V: TRBV27; size: .; J: TRBJ2-1
DNA: TGCGCCAGCAGCTTGGGGGGCAAAGCCTCCTACGAGCAGTACTTC; CDR3: CASSLGGKASYEQYF; D: .; V: TRBV5-1; size: .; J: TRBJ2-7
DNA: TGTGCCAGCGGGGGGGGAACTAACTATGGCTACACCTTC; CDR3: CASGGGTNYGYTF; D: .; V: TRBV2; size: once; J: TRBJ1-2
DNA: TGTGCCAGCAGCCCTCCGGGACTTCTGCTAGATACGCAGTATTTT; CDR3: CASSPPGLLLDTQYF; D: .; V: TRBV28; size: .; J: TRBJ2-3
DNA: TGTGCCAGCAGTTTGGGAGGGAATGAGCAGTTCTTC; CDR3: CASSLGGNEQFF; D: TRBD2; V: TRBV27; size: .; J: TRBJ2-1
DNA: TGTGCCAGCAGCCTAGCGGGAGGAAAGTTCTTC; CDR3: CASSLAGGKFF; D: TRBD2; V: TRBV7-9; size: .; J: TRBJ2-1
DNA: TGTGCCAGCAGCTTAGACCTAGCGGGAGCCGCCTACGAGCAGTACTTC; CDR3: CASSLDLAGAAYEQYF; D: TRBD2; V: TRBV7-9; size: .; J: TRBJ2-7
DNA: TGTGCCAGCAGCTTGGAGGGGTTCGCAGATACGCAGTATTTT; CDR3: CASSLEGFADTQYF; D: .; V: TRBV5-4; size: .; J: TRBJ2-3
DNA: TGTGCCAGCAGCGCGACGACTAGCGGGAGTGACGAGCAGTACTTC; CDR3: CASSATTSGSDEQYF; D: TRBD2; V: TRBV7-9; size: .; J: TRBJ2-7
DNA: TGTGCCAGCAGCAACGCGGGTCCCAACGAGCAGTACTTC; CDR3: CASSNAGPNEQYF; D: .; V: TRBV21-1; size: .; J: TRBJ2-7
DNA: TGTGCCAGCAGCCGAGCGGGGCAGGGCTCCGGGGAGCTGTTTTTT; CDR3: CASSRAGQGSGELFF; D: TRBD2; V: TRBV7-9; size: once; J: TRBJ2-2
DNA: TGTGCCAGCAGCTTACTAGCGGGAGGGGTGGATGAGCAGTTCTTC; CDR3: CASSLLAGGVDEQFF; D: TRBD2; V: TRBV11-2; size: .; J: TRBJ2-1
DNA: TGTGCCAGCAGCATTCGGACAGGGCTAGATCAGCCCCAGCATTTT; CDR3: CASSIRTGLDQPQHF; D: TRBD1; V: TRBV11-2; size: once; J: TRBJ1-5
DNA: TGTGCCAGTAGTGCGCCAACAGGGAAACCCCTCCACTTT; CDR3: CASSAPTGKPLHF; D: .; V: TRBV19; size: medium-sized; J: TRBJ1-6
DNA: TGTGCCAGTACCATGACTAGAGGAAATGAGCAGTTCTTC; CDR3: CASTMTRGNEQFF; D: .; V: TRBV19; size: .; J: TRBJ2-1
DNA: TGTGCCAGCAGTTTCATTGCGGGCTCGGCTAACACCGGGGAGCTGTTTTTT; CDR3: CASSFIAGSANTGELFF; D: .; V: TRBV27; size: .; J: TRBJ2-2
DNA: TGTGCCAGCAGCTCTCAACTCGGGCTAGCCGGGGAGCAGTACTTC; CDR3: CASSSQLGLAGEQYF; D: .; V: TRBV7-8; size: .; J: TRBJ2-7
DNA: TGTGCCAGCAGTGGGGGGACAGCGGACCTATTAGCTAACTATGGCTACACCTTC; CDR3: CASSGGTADLLANYGYTF; D: TRBD1; V: TRBV2; size: .; J: TRBJ1-2
DNA: TGTGCCTGGAAGGAGACCCCCTACGAGCAGTACTTC; CDR3: CAWKETPYEQYF; D: .; V: TRBV30; size: .; J: TRBJ2-7
DNA: TGTGCCAGCGGACTAATCGGGGAGGCAGGCCAGCCCCAGCATTTT; CDR3: CASGLIGEAGQPQHF; D: .; V: TRBV28; size: .; J: TRBJ1-5
DNA: TGTGCCACCACGGAAAGACGTACGGGTGAGGAGCAGTACTTC; CDR3: CATTERRTGEEQYF; D: .; V: TRBV15; size: .; J: TRBJ2-7
DNA: TGTGCCAGCAGCTTTTATAGCGGGAGCTCCTACGAGCAGTACTTC; CDR3: CASSFYSGSSYEQYF; D: TRBD2; V: TRBV11-2; size: .; J: TRBJ2-7
DNA: TGTGCCAGCAGTTTCATTCGGACAGGGCCCCGCTATGGCTACACCTTC; CDR3: CASSFIRTGPRYGYTF; D: TRBD1; V: TRBV28; size: .; J: TRBJ1-2
DNA: TGTGCCAGCATCTCGGGGGACGGCGAGCAGTACTTC; CDR3: CASISGDGEQYF; D: .; V: TRBV6-6; size: few; J: TRBJ2-7
DNA: TGTGCCACCAGCAGCCCCCCTACTCGCAATCAGCCCCAGCATTTT; CDR3: CATSSPPTRNQPQHF; D: .; V: TRBV15; size: .; J: TRBJ1-5
DNA: TGTGCCACCAGCCTAGGACTAGCGGGACCCACCGCGGGGGAGGCCCAGTACTTC; CDR3: CATSLGLAGPTAGEAQYF; D: TRBD2; V: TRBV15; size: .; J: TRBJ2-5
DNA: TGTGCCACCGCCGCCGGACAGGGGGCGAGCACTGAAGCTTTCTTT; CDR3: CATAAGQGASTEAFF; D: TRBD1; V: TRBV19; size: .; J: TRBJ1-1
DNA: TGTGCCAGCAGTGAGAGAGCAGGGCCCGAAGCTTTCTTT; CDR3: CASSERAGPEAFF; D: .; V: TRBV6-5; size: .; J: TRBJ1-1